The 15 T cell receptor beta chains given below trace back to one sample, sequenced in a study of technical replicates of blood from a handful of donors. Method: immunoSEQ multiplex PCR; TCRdb's copy keeps in-frame clones and lacks some. The sample yields 85,000 to 95,000 clones, about 96% seen once. The specimen sequenced was T cells isolated from PBMCs. The receptors were gathered from a human donor in good health.

The chain uses TRBV30 and TRBJ2-5; tentative D call: TRBD1 (5 bases). The length of the CDR3 is 13 residues. V was trimmed by 0 bases and J by 5 bases, leaving 10 bases between them. CDR1 GTSNPN and CDR2 SVGIG come from the germline V gene (reference sequence). CDR3 in amino acids: CAWSVGVLETQYF. CDR3 in DNA: TGTGCCTGGAGTGTAGGGGTGTTGGAGACCCAGTACTTC.

The gene calls are TRBV27 and TRBJ2-2, with 8 nucleotides matching TRBD1. Per the germline V gene, CDR1 is MNHEY and CDR2 is SMNVEV (reference sequence). This CDR3 comprises 15 residues. V dropped 6 bases and J dropped 1; count of bases not matched to a gene: 4. CDR3 loop: CASRTGTGNTGELFF. CDR3 sequence (DNA): TGTGCCAGCAGGACCGGGACAGGGAACACCGGGGAGCTGTTTTTT.

The chain is built from TRBV30 and TRBJ2-7; D possibly corresponds to TRBD1 (6 bases). Germline CDR1 GTSNPN, CDR2 SVGIG (reference sequence). The CDR3 sequence is 13 residues long. The V gene lost 0 bases and the J gene lost 5 bases, with 11 bases spanning the gap. CDR3: CAWSVDRSDEQYF. As DNA, the CDR3 is TGTGCCTGGAGTGTAGACAGGAGCGACGAGCAGTACTTC.

The rearrangement uses TRBV19 and TRBJ1-2, with D possibly matching TRBD1 (6 bases). Deletions cut 5 bases from V and 4 bases from J, with 20 bases between. Germline loops: CDR1 LNHDA, CDR2 SQIVND (reference sequence). CDR3 size: 16 residues. The DNA of the CDR3 is TGTGCCAGTAGTCCTTACTCCACAGGGCTGGTCTATGGCTACACCTTC. Translated: CASSPYSTGLVYGYTF.

This clone occurred once. This chain connects TRBV7-3 to TRBJ1-5, with 7 bases identical to TRBD1. This CDR3 spans 14 amino acids. In germline, CDR1 is SGHTA, CDR2 FQGTGA. Unmatched junction bases numbered 7, after V lost 5 bases and J lost 6 bases. This CDR3 reads CASSTRGFPQPQHF. CDR3 DNA: TGTGCCAGCAGCACCAGGGGGTTTCCTCAGCCCCAGCATTTT. Together with reference TRBV7-3 and TRBJ1-5, the CDR3 gives the full variable domain: GAGVSQTPSNKVTEKGKYVELRCDPISGHTALYWYRQSLGQGPEFLIYFQGTGAADDSGLPNDRFFAVRPEGSVSTLKIQRTERGDSAVYLCASSTRGFPQPQHFGDGTRLSIL.

The chain recombines TRBV19 with TRBJ1-1; TRBD1 is a possible D gene (5 bases). This CDR3 is 14 amino acids long. V dropped 5 bases and J dropped 0 bases, with 10 bases sitting between them. CDR1 and CDR2 (germline): LNHDA, SQIVND (reference sequence). CDR3 DNA: TGTGCCAGTAGTCTCGGAGGGGTGAACACTGAAGCTTTCTTT. Protein product: CASSLGGVNTEAFF.

The gene calls are TRBV19 and TRBJ1-1; D is possibly TRBD1 (5 bases). V lost 3 bases to trimming and J lost 6 bases, with 11 bases between them. Germline V gene data show CDR1 as LNHDA and CDR2 as SQIVND (reference sequence). The CDR3 totals 13 residues. In nucleotides, the CDR3 is TGTGCCAGTAGTATTTATCCCAGGGCTGAAGCTTTCTTT. This codes for CASSIYPRAEAFF. The variable domain in full, with the rest retrieved from reference TRBV19 and TRBJ1-1, is DGGITQSPKYLFRKEGQNVTLSCEQNLNHDAMYWYRQDPGQGLRLIYYSQIVNDFQKGDIAEGYSVSREKKESFPLTVTSAQKNPTAFYLCASSIYPRAEAFFGQGTRLTVV.

The chain uses TRBV9 and TRBJ2-3, with D uncertain. Per germline, CDR1 SGDLS and CDR2 YYNGEE. V gave up 0 bases and J gave up 0 bases, with 5 bases separating them. This CDR3 region has 14 residues. Written as DNA, the CDR3 is TGTGCCAGCAGCGTAGTGGCTAGCACAGATACGCAGTATTTT. Amino acids: CASSVVASTDTQYF.

This chain joins TRBV6-1 and TRBJ2-3; the D gene is possibly TRBD2 (6 bases). Germline CDR1 MNHNS, CDR2 SASEGT. There are 17 residues in the CDR3. The V gene lost 3 bases and the J gene lost 1 base, with 17 bases spanning the gap. CDR3 sequence: CASSDEPRASGTDTQYF. CDR3 DNA: TGTGCCAGCAGTGACGAACCCCGGGCTAGCGGCACAGATACGCAGTATTTT.

The gene calls are TRBV7-8 and TRBJ2-1; 9 nucleotides align to TRBD2. Trimming took 4 bases from V and 7 from J; bases not matched to a gene: 11. Germline assignment: CDR1 SGHVS and CDR2 FQNEAQ. There are 16 residues in the CDR3. CDR3 in amino acids: CASSSFGSGSYNEQFF. Here the CDR3 DNA reads TGTGCCAGCAGCTCCTTCGGTAGCGGGAGCTATAATGAGCAGTTCTTC.

The genes are TRBV5-1 and TRBJ2-1, with 15 bases that match TRBD2. This CDR3 region has 18 residues. Germline V CDR1 and CDR2: SGHRS, YFSETQ. The V gene end was trimmed by 6 bases and the J gene end by 7 bases; junction bases not matched to a gene: 14. The CDR3 DNA follows: TGCGCCAGCAAACCGGGACTAGCGGGAGGCAATGCTGGGAATGAGCAGTTCTTC. It is translated as CASKPGLAGGNAGNEQFF. The full variable domain, rest sourced from reference TRBV5-1 and TRBJ2-1, is KAGVTQTPRYLIKTRGQQVTLSCSPISGHRSVSWYQQTPGQGLQFLFEYFSETQRNKGNFPGRFSGRQFSNSRSEMNVSTLELGDSALYLCASKPGLAGGNAGNEQFFGPGTRLTVL.

The CDR3 nucleotides read TGTGCCAGCAGCCGGTCCTACGAGCAGTACTTC. Residues: CASSRSYEQYF. This rearrangement joins TRBV6-6 to TRBJ2-7; D gene uncertain. The V end lost 6 bases, the J end lost 1 base, and 4 bases lay between the germline ends. Germline V gives CDR1 MNHNY, CDR2 SVGAGI (reference sequence). This CDR3 region has 11 residues.

This chain links TRBV5-4 with TRBJ2-1; D gene uncertain. The length of the CDR3 is 15 residues. Germline V CDR1 and CDR2: SGHNT, YYREEE (reference sequence). V was shortened by 0 bases and J by 2 bases, with 9 bases between the two germline ends. Here the CDR3 reads CASSLDERAYNEQFF. The CDR3 coding sequence is TGTGCCAGCAGCTTGGACGAGCGCGCCTACAATGAGCAGTTCTTC.

The rearrangement links TRBV2 to TRBJ2-7; tentative D call: TRBD2 (6 bases). The germline V and J ends were trimmed by 7 bases and 3 bases, with 10 bases remaining between them. Per germline, CDR1 SNHLY and CDR2 FYNNEI. CDR3 length: 12 amino acids. The CDR3 loop reads CASTSESYEQYF. Written as DNA, the CDR3 is TGTGCCAGCACTAGCGAAAGCTACGAGCAGTACTTC.

The genes are TRBV7-8 and TRBJ1-1, with a possible D match to TRBD1 (5 bases). The CDR3 sequence is 16 residues long. The V end was cut by 2 bases, the J end by 0 bases, with 13 bases between. The V gene's germline CDR1 is SGHVS and CDR2 FQNEAQ. Here the CDR3 reads CASSLNVQGVNTEAFF. The CDR3 nucleotides are TGTGCCAGCAGCTTAAATGTCCAAGGGGTGAACACTGAAGCTTTCTTT.